The 23 T cell receptor beta chains below were found in one sample sequenced in a study of T cell repertoires in cytomegalovirus infection. Each CDR3 protein is one row after TCRdb ran MiXCR on the reads. The repertoire consists of roughly 500,000 distinct CDR3 sequences, with roughly a third occurring once and the leading ten covering 15% to 20%. These receptors' antigens are unknown. The sequencing used cultured PBMCs, collected from culture after CMV antigen stimulation. These receptors all come from a human donor in good health (CMV status not recorded). Some clones in this sample may be carry-over from other donors' samples.

This clonotype was picked up many times. The CDR3 reads CASSPVTGVTNEKLFF. DNA for the CDR3: TGTGCCAGCAGCCCAGTCACTGGTGTAACTAATGAAAAACTGTTTTTT. This rearrangement joins TRBV7-2 to TRBJ1-4, with D unclear. Germline loops: CDR1 SGHTA, CDR2 FQGNSA. V was clipped by 5 bases and J by 1 base, with 14 bases between them. This CDR3 has 16 amino acids.

V usage is TRBV11-3 and J usage is TRBJ2-3; TRBD2 matches 12 bases. The CDR3 consists of 17 residues. CDR1 SGHNT and CDR2 YENEEA come from the germline V gene. The junction had 9 bases not matched to a gene; V was cut back by 3 bases and J by 5 bases. CDR3 protein: CASSFGLAGSGGDTQYF. CDR3 nucleotides: TGTGCCAGCAGCTTCGGACTAGCGGGGTCGGGAGGAGATACGCAGTATTTT.

V usage is TRBV12-3 or TRBV12-4 and J usage is TRBJ1-1; 7 bases are shared with TRBD1. The CDR3 spans 14 residues. V gave up 6 bases and J gave up 4 bases; unmatched junction bases: 8. The CDR3 loop reads CASRVTGVGTEAFF. DNA for the CDR3: TGTGCCAGCAGAGTTACAGGGGTAGGCACTGAAGCTTTCTTT.

The genes are TRBV19 and TRBJ1-2; D might be TRBD1 (6 bases). With 7 bases removed from V and 7 bases from J, the gap between germline ends came to 19 bases. The CDR3 contains 14 residues. Germline CDR1 reads LNHDA; CDR2 reads SQIVND (reference sequence). This chain's CDR3 is CASKLQGGGRGYTF. The CDR3 bases are TGTGCCAGTAAACTACAAGGGGGGGGTCGTGGCTACACCTTC.

The V and J genes are TRBV7-6 and TRBJ2-7; D unresolved. Between the trimmed V and J ends, which lost 0 bases and 6 bases, there was a span of 12 bases. The germline V gene has CDR1 SGHVS and CDR2 FNYEAQ. The CDR3 is 14 residues long. CDR3: CASSLAGSRSEQYF. CDR3 bases: TGTGCCAGCAGCTTAGCTGGGTCTCGTTCCGAGCAGTACTTC.

This clonotype was found many times. This chain uses TRBV7-2 with TRBJ2-1, with D maybe TRBD2 (5 bases). V was trimmed by 2 bases and J by 3 bases, leaving 23 bases between them. The CDR3 consists of 19 residues. CDR1 is SGHTA, CDR2 FQGNSA, per germline. CDR3 coding DNA: TGTGCCAGCAGCTTACTCTCACCGAGGGCGGCGGGCCTCTACAATGAGCAGTTCTTC. Its translation is CASSLLSPRAAGLYNEQFF.

This rearrangement joins TRBV7-9 to TRBJ2-3, with a possible D match to TRBD1 (6 bases). V was pared by 5 bases and J by 4 bases, with 19 bases between. CDR1 is SEHNR, CDR2 FQNEAQ, per germline (reference sequence). The CDR3 sequence is 16 residues long. DNA for the CDR3: TGTGCCAGCAGCCGTAATGTGCAGGGGACCTCAGATACGCAGTATTTT. Translated, it gives CASSRNVQGTSDTQYF.

This clonotype was seen a handful of times. V is TRBV4-1 and J is TRBJ2-2; D is undetermined. From germline, CDR1 is MGHRA and CDR2 YSYEKL. Between the trimmed V and J ends, which lost 1 base and 0 bases, there was a span of 6 bases. The CDR3 totals 15 residues. DNA for the CDR3: TGCGCCAGCAGCCAAGTTTGGTCGAACACCGGGGAGCTGTTTTTT. Residues: CASSQVWSNTGELFF.

The chain carries TRBV27 and TRBJ1-6; D is uncertain. Deletions cut 2 bases from V and 7 bases from J, with 9 bases between. The germline V gene encodes CDR1 MNHEY and CDR2 SMNVEV (reference sequence). The CDR3 spans 14 residues. CDR3 in amino acids: CASSLRTDNSPLHF. CDR3 DNA: TGTGCCAGCAGTTTAAGGACGGACAATTCACCCCTCCACTTT.

V usage is TRBV20-1 and J usage is TRBJ2-5; 15 nucleotides agree with TRBD2. CDR1 is DFQATT, CDR2 SNEGSKA, per germline (reference sequence). The trim removed 5 bases at V and 2 bases at J, leaving 6 bases unmatched. CDR3 length: 16 residues. CDR3: CSASGLAGGRQETQYF. The CDR3 DNA follows: TGCAGTGCTTCCGGACTAGCGGGAGGGAGGCAAGAGACCCAGTACTTC.

This clonotype was seen only a few times. CDR3 coding DNA: TGTGCCAGCAGCCCGGTAGGCGTGAACACTGAAGCTTTCTTT. Translation gives CASSPVGVNTEAFF. This rearrangement joins TRBV7-2 to TRBJ1-1; no firm D call. CDR1 is SGHTA and CDR2 is FQGNSA in the germline V gene. This CDR3 has 14 residues. Trimming left V 5 bases short and J 0 bases short, with 10 bases between.

The chain recombines TRBV7-2 with TRBJ2-1; D may match TRBD1 or TRBD2 (5 bases each). From germline, CDR1 is SGHTA and CDR2 FQGNSA. The V gene lost 4 bases and the J gene lost 12 bases, with 22 bases spanning the gap. The length of the CDR3 is 15 residues. The CDR3 sequence: CASSSGGAGLSGQFF. Written as DNA, the CDR3 is TGTGCCAGCAGCTCTGGTGGGGCGGGCCTCTCTGGGCAGTTCTTC.

In this sample, this clonotype turned up many times. The chain employs TRBV7-2 and TRBJ2-5, with 9 bases aligning to TRBD2. CDR3 size: 16 residues. The germline V gene encodes CDR1 SGHTA and CDR2 FQGNSA. The junction had 11 bases not matched to a gene; V was cut back by 6 bases and J by 3 bases. The CDR3 reads CASSYQASGAKETQYF. CDR3 bases: TGTGCCAGCAGTTACCAGGCTAGCGGGGCGAAAGAGACCCAGTACTTC.

In this sample, this clonotype turned up many times. The J gene is TRBJ2-1, the V gene TRBV7-2; unclear D gene. CDR1 is SGHTA and CDR2 is FQGNSA in the germline V gene. V gave up 1 base and J gave up 0 bases, with 4 bases separating them. The CDR3 covers 14 residues. CDR3 region: CASSLELSYNEQFF. Written as DNA, the CDR3 is TGTGCCAGCAGCTTAGAACTCTCCTACAATGAGCAGTTCTTC.

This clonotype was counted a few times. The chain joins TRBV6-5 to TRBJ2-1; D gene unclear. The germline V and J ends were trimmed by 5 bases and 9 bases, with 14 bases remaining between them. The CDR3 covers 13 residues. From germline, CDR1 is MNHEY and CDR2 SVGAGI. As DNA, the CDR3 is TGTGCCAGCAGTCAACGGGTCCTTACTGAGCAGTTCTTC. Encoded protein: CASSQRVLTEQFF.

This clonotype has a handful of counts. V usage is TRBV6-1 and J usage is TRBJ2-2, with TRBD1 identical over 10 bases. The CDR3 extends over 19 amino acids. The germline gives CDR1 MNHNS, CDR2 SASEGT. The J segment lost 5 bases and the V segment lost 8 bases, leaving 20 bases of the junction unmatched. Written as DNA, the CDR3 is TGTGCCAGCCGCGGATCCGGGACAGGGGCTGGAGGGGTGACCGGGGAGCTGTTTTTT. It codes for CASRGSGTGAGGVTGELFF.

There are many counts of this clonotype. The rearrangement uses TRBV7-2 and TRBJ2-2; D is possibly TRBD1 or TRBD2 (5 bases each). V was pared by 1 base and J by 0 bases, with 12 bases between. This CDR3 has 17 amino acids. CDR1 and CDR2 (germline): SGHTA, FQGNSA. The CDR3 DNA reads as TGTGCCAGCAGCTTAGTTGGGGGACGAACGAACACCGGGGAGCTGTTTTTT. Its protein product is CASSLVGGRTNTGELFF.

This chain connects TRBV10-3 to TRBJ1-2; D is uncertain. The CDR3 consists of 16 residues. Trimming took off 0 bases at V and 0 bases at J, with 11 bases between the two ends. The germline V gene encodes CDR1 ENHRY and CDR2 SYGVKD. This chain's CDR3 is CAISESTMDANYGYTF. CDR3 in DNA: TGTGCCATCAGTGAGTCGACCATGGATGCTAACTATGGCTACACCTTC.

The rearrangement uses TRBV12-3 or TRBV12-4 and TRBJ2-1, with 9 bases identical to TRBD2. The J segment lost 5 bases and the V segment lost 3 bases, leaving 5 bases of the junction unmatched. This CDR3 has 15 amino acids. For the CDR3, the DNA is TGTGCCAGCAGTTTGGCGACTAGCGGTCACAATGAGCAGTTCTTC. Protein sequence: CASSLATSGHNEQFF.

There are a few counts of this clonotype. Germline and junction disagree at one end, which may indicate a read error. The rearrangement joins TRBV6-2 or TRBV6-3 to TRBJ2-6; D gene ambiguous. Germline V lookup: CDR1 MNHEY, CDR2 SVGEGT. The CDR3 contains 17 residues. The CDR3 DNA follows: TGTGCCAGCAGTCACTCGCAGGCGAGAGCGGGGGCCAACGTCCTGACTTTC. This sequence encodes CASSHSQARAGANVLTF.

The chain recombines TRBV4-3 with TRBJ2-2; possible D gene TRBD1, 5 bases. V was pared by 2 bases and J by 2 bases, with 15 bases between. This CDR3 spans 17 amino acids. Germline V CDR1 and CDR2: LGHNA, YSLEER. In DNA, the CDR3 is TGCGCCAGCAGCCAATGGGCACAGGCGTCCAACACCGGGGAGCTGTTTTTT. Its protein is CASSQWAQASNTGELFF.

J is TRBJ1-2 and V is TRBV7-2; D ambiguous. The CDR3 consists of 14 residues. V shed 5 bases and J shed 0 bases, with 10 bases lying between them. Per germline, CDR1 SGHTA and CDR2 FQGNSA. CDR3 in DNA: TGTGCCAGCAGCCCTCGCGAAGCTAACTATGGCTACACCTTC. Amino acids: CASSPREANYGYTF.

CDR3 nucleotides: TGTGCCAGCAGCTGGGCGGGAGGACACACCGGGGAGCTGTTTTTT. The encoded protein is CASSWAGGHTGELFF. This chain uses TRBV7-3 with TRBJ2-2; 8 bases line up with TRBD2. This CDR3 spans 15 amino acids. The trim removed 4 bases at V and 3 bases at J, leaving 4 bases unmatched. The germline CDR1 and CDR2 sequences are SGHTA and FQGTGA.